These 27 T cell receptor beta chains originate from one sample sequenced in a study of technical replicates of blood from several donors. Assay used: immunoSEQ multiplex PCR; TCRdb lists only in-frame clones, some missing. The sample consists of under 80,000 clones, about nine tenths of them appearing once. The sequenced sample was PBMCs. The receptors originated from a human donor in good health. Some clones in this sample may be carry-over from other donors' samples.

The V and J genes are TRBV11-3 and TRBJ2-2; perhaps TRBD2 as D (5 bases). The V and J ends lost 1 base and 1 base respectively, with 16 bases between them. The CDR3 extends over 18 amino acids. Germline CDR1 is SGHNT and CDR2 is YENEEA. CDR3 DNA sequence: TGTGCCAGCAGCTTAGTCTTCTTAGAGAGGGAGAACACCGGGGAGCTGTTTTTT. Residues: CASSLVFLERENTGELFF.

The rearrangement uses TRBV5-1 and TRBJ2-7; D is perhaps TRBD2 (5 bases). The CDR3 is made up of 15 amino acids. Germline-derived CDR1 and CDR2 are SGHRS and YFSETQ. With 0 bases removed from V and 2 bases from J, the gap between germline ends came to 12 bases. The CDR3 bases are TGCGCCAGCAGCTTGGGGCTAGCCGGAACCTACGAGCAGTACTTC. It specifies CASSLGLAGTYEQYF.

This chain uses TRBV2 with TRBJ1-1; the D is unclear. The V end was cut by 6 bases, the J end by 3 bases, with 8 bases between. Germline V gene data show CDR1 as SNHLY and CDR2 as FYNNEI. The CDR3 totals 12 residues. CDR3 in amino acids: CASRIGDTEAFF. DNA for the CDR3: TGTGCCAGCAGAATCGGGGACACTGAAGCTTTCTTT.

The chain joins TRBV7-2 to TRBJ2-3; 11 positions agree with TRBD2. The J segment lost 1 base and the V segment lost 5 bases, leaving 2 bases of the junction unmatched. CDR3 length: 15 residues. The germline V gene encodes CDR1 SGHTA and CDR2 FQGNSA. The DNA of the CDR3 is TGTGCCAGCAGCCTTAGCGGGAGGGGCACAGATACGCAGTATTTT. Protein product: CASSLSGRGTDTQYF.

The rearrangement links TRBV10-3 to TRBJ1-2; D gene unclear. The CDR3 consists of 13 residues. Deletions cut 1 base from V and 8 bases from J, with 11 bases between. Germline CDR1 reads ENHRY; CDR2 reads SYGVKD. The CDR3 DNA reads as TGTGCCATCAGTGAGTATTACGGGAGAGGCTACACCTTC. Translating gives CAISEYYGRGYTF.

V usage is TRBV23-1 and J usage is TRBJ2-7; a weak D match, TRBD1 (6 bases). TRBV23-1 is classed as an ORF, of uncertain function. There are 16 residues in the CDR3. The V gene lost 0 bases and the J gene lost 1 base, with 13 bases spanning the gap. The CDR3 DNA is TGCGCCAGCAGTCAATCGAGTGGGCAGGGGTCCTACGAGCAGTACTTC. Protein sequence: CASSQSSGQGSYEQYF.

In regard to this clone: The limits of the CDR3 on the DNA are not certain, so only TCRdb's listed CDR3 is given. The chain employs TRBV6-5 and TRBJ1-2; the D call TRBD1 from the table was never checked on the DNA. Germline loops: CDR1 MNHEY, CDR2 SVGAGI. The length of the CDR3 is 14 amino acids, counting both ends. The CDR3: CASSSSDRGNGYTF.

CDR3 sequence reads: CASSPVSGNTIYF. The CDR3, as DNA: TGTGCCAGCAGCCCGGTCTCTGGAAACACCATATATTTT. This rearrangement joins TRBV5-4 to TRBJ1-3; D remains ambiguous. The CDR3 has 13 amino acids. CDR1 is SGHNT and CDR2 is YYREEE in the germline V gene (reference sequence). V lost 4 bases and J 0 bases, leaving 5 bases between the germline ends.

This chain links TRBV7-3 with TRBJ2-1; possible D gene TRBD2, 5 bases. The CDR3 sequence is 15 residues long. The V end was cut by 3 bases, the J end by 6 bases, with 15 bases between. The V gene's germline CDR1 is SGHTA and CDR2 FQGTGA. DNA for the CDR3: TGTGCCAGCAGCTTGGCGGGTCAACCGTTCAATGAGCAGTTCTTC. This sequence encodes CASSLAGQPFNEQFF.

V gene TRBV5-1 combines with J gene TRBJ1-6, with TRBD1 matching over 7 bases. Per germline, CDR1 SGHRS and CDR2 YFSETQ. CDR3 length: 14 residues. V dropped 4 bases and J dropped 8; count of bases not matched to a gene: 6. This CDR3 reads CASSPAGGYSPLHF. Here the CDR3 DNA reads TGCGCCAGCAGCCCCGCAGGGGGGTATTCACCCCTCCACTTT.

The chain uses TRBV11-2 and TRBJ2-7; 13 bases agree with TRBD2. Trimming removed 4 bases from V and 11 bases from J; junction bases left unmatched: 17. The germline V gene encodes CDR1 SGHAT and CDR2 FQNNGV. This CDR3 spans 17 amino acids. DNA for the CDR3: TGTGCCAGCAGCTCGACAGTGCCGGGACTAGCGGGGACAAGGAAGTACTTC. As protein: CASSSTVPGLAGTRKYF.

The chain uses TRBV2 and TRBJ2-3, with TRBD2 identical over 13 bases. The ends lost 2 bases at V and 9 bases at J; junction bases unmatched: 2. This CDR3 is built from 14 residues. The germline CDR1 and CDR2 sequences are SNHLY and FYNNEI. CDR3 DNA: TGTGCCAGCAGTGAAAGGGGACTAGCGGGAACGCAGTATTTT. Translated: CASSERGLAGTQYF.

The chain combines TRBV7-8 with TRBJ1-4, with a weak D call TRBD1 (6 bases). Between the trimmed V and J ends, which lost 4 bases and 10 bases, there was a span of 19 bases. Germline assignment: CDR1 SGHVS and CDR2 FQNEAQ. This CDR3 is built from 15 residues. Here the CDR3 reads CASSSPTGAQGKLFF. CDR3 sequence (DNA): TGTGCCAGCAGCTCGCCGACAGGCGCCCAGGGAAAACTGTTTTTT. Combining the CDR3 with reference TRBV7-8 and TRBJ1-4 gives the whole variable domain GAGVSQSPRYKVAKRGQDVALRCDPISGHVSLFWYQQALGQGPEFLTYFQNEAQLDKSGLPSDRFFAERPEGSVSTLKIQRTQQEDSAVYLCASSSPTGAQGKLFFGSGTQLSVL.

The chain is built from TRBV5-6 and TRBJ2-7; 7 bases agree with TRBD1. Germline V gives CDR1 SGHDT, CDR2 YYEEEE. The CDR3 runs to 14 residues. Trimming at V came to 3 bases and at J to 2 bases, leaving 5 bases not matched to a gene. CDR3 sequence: CASSSDRAPYEQYF. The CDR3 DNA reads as TGTGCCAGCAGCTCCGACAGGGCGCCCTACGAGCAGTACTTC.

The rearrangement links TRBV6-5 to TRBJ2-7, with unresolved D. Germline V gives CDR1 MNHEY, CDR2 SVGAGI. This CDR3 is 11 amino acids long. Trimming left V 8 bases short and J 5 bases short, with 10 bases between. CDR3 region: CASPRVHEQYF. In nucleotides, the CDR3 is TGTGCCAGCCCCCGGGTCCACGAGCAGTACTTC.

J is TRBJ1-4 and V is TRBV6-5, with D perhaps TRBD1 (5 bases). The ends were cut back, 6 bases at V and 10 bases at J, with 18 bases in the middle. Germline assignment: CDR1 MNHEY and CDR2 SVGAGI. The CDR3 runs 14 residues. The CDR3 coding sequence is TGTGCCAGCAGAGTCGACACTCTGGGGGGAAAACTGTTTTTT. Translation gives CASRVDTLGGKLFF.

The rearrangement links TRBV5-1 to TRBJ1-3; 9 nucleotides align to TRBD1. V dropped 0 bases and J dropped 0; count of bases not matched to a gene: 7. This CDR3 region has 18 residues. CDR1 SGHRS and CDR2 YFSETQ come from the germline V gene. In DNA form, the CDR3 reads TGCGCCAGCAGCTTGGGGGACAGGGAAGCCGACTCTGGAAACACCATATATTTT. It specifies CASSLGDREADSGNTIYF.

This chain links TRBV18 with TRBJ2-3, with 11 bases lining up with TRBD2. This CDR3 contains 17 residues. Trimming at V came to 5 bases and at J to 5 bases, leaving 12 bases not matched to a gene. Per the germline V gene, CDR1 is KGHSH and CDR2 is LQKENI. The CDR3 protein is CASSTYSGGAMGDTQYF. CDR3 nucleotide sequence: TGTGCCAGCTCAACATATAGCGGGGGGGCCATGGGAGATACGCAGTATTTT.

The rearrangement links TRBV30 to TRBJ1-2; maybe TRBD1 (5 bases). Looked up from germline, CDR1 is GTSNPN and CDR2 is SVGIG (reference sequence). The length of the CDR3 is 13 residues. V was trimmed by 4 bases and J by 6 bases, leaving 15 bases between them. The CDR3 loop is CAWTRGRADGYTF. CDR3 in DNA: TGTGCCTGGACCCGAGGCAGGGCCGATGGCTACACCTTC. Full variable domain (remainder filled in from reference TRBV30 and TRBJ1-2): SQTIHQWPATLVQPVGSPLSLECTVEGTSNPNLYWYRQAAGRGLQLLFYSVGIGQISSEVPQNLSASRPQDRQFILSSKKLLLSDSGFYLCAWTRGRADGYTFGSGTRLTVV.

The CDR3 coding sequence is TGTGCCGGGGGACAGGGGAGCTCTGGGGCCAACGTCCTGACTTTC. Its protein product is CAGGQGSSGANVLTF. This chain uses TRBV30 with TRBJ2-6, with 10 bases that match TRBD1. This CDR3 comprises 15 residues. With V trimmed by 8 bases and J by 0 bases, 4 bases remained unmatched. Germline CDR1 and CDR2: GTSNPN and SVGIG (reference sequence).

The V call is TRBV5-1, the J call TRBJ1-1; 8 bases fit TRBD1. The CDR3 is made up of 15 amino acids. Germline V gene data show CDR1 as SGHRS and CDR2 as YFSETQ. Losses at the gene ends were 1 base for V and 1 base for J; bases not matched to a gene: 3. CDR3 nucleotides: TGCGCCAGCAGCTTGAACAGGGGGTGGAACACTGAAGCTTTCTTT. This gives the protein CASSLNRGWNTEAFF.

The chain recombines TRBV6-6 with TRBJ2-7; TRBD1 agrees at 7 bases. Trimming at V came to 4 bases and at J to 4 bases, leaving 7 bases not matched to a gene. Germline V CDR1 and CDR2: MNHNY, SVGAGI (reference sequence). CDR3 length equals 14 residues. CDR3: CASSSPDRLYEQYF. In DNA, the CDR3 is TGTGCCAGCAGTTCCCCGGACAGGTTGTACGAGCAGTACTTC.

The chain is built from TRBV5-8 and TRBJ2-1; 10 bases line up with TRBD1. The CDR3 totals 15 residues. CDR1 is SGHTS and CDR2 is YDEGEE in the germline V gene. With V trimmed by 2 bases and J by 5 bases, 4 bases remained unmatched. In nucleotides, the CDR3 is TGTGCCAGCAGCTTAACGGGACAGGGGAACAATGAGCAGTTCTTC. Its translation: CASSLTGQGNNEQFF.

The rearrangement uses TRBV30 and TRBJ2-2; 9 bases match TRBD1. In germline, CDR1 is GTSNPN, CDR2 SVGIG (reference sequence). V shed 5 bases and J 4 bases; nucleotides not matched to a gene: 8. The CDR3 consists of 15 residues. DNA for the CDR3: TGTGCCTGGGAACAGGGGGCGCGGCGCACCGGGGAGCTGTTTTTT. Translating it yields CAWEQGARRTGELFF.

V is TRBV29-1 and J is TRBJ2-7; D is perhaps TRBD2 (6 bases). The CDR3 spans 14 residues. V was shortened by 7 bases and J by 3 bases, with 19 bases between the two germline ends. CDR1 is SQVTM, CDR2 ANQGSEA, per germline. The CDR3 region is CSAVWGVIHYEQYF. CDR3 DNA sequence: TGCAGCGCCGTCTGGGGGGTGATCCACTACGAGCAGTACTTC.

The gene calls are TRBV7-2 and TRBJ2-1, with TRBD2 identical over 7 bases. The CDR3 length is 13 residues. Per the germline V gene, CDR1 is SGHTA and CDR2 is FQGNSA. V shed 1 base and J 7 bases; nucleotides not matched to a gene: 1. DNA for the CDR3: TGTGCCAGCAGCTTAGACGGGGGGAATGAGCAGTTCTTC. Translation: CASSLDGGNEQFF.

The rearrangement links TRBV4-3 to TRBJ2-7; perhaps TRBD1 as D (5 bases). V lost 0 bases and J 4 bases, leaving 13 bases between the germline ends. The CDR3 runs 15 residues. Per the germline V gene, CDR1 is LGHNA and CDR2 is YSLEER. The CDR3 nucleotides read TGCGCCAGCAGCCAAGATTCGGTCAGGGATTACGAGCAGTACTTC. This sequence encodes CASSQDSVRDYEQYF.